The rows below give T cell receptor beta chains drawn from one sample of a study of T-cell reconstitution after alpha-beta-depleted transplantation in children. TCRdb re-called the PCR reads through MiXCR, storing one row per CDR3 protein. This table holds about 980,000 distinct CDR3 sequences, around 30% found once. This sample comprised PBMCs, mostly from graft donor cells, obtained 360 days after TCRalphabeta/CD19-depleted stem cell transplant. The origin of the receptors is a boy in the first two years of life who had a stem cell transplant for SCID, so the T cells may come from the graft donor. The CDR3 runs from the conserved cysteine through the conserved F or W. Clone size is not always given. Where it is, it says once, few, many or a class for expanded clones.

cdr3_length clone_size v_call cdr3_aa
15 . TRBV2 CASSRRSGSYNEQFF
16 . TRBV7-2 CASSLALSGGMETQYF
16 few TRBV19 CASSDWGALAKNIQYF
13 many TRBV10-2 CASSGRASYEQYF
14 few TRBV5-1 CASSLTAIDSPLHF
17 . TRBV5-4 CASSLDGGGASYGEQFF
14 many TRBV14 CASSQSLNQETQYF
18 few TRBV28 CASSLGRMHPTINEKLFF
15 once TRBV5-1 CASSLADPSYNEQFF
16 . TRBV24-1 CATSDTGQGAYYEQYF
12 few TRBV29-1 CSVPGLGNEQFF
16 . TRBV7-9 CASRPGQGPSNTEAFF
13 few TRBV29-1 CSVEQGIIDEQFF
14 . TRBV9 CASSYTGTSNEQFF
14 . TRBV6-4 CASRGQGSAGELFF
16 . TRBV7-6 CASSIEVGTPPRGQYF
15 few TRBV6-2/TRBV6-3 CASSWGTGVPYEQYF
15 . TRBV18 CASSPGQGWAYGYTF
11 few TRBV10-3 CAIRGYNEQFF
15 once TRBV15 CATSGSGFAVYGYTF
14 . TRBV20-1 CSASADRRTGELFF
15 . TRBV5-5 CASSFEQGPNTEAFF
15 few TRBV15 CATSRDDLAGDTQYF
11 few TRBV2 CAARAAAEQFF
13 . TRBV3-1 CASSPGTSGEQYF
19 few TRBV10-3 CAISEPYIRSSSYNSPLHF
14 few TRBV5-1 CASSLGGKSETQYF
13 few TRBV28 CASSLGAGPGYTF
13 . TRBV27 CASKKGYTDTQYF